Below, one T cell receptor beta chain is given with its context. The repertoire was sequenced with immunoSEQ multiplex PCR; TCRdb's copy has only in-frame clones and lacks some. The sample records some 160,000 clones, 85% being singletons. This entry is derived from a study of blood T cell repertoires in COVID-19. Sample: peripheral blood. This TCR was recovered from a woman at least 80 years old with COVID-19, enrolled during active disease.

CDR3 coding DNA: TGCAGCGTTGAAGGGGGGACAGCACGCTACACCTTC. Translating gives CSVEGGTARYTF. This chain uses TRBV29-1 with TRBJ1-2, with 7 positions matching TRBD1. V dropped 1 base and J dropped 9; count of bases not matched to a gene: 5. CDR3 length: 12 amino acids. The germline V gene has CDR1 SQVTM and CDR2 ANQGSEA.